These 18 T cell receptor beta chains were sequenced from one sample in a study of control samples from healthy donors and cancer patients. TCRdb's table, derived via immunoSEQ multiplex PCR, lists solely in-frame clones and lacks some. The data contain about 160,000 clones, over 85% of them singletons. Sequencing input: blood. Receptors were obtained from a woman aged 40 to 50 in good health.

The V and J genes are TRBV7-2 and TRBJ1-1, with TRBD1 matching 7 bases. CDR1 is SGHTA, CDR2 FQGNSA, per germline. This CDR3 has 12 residues. V was pared by 5 bases and J by 7 bases, with 4 bases of the junction left unmatched. CDR3 DNA sequence: TGTGCCAGCAGCGCAAACAGGGGTGAAGCTTTCTTT. Translating it yields CASSANRGEAFF.

In DNA, the CDR3 is TGTGCCAGTAGTGGACGGGGGGCCATGAACACTGAAGCTTTCTTT. It yields the protein CASSGRGAMNTEAFF. This chain connects TRBV19 to TRBJ1-1; D is perhaps TRBD1 (6 bases). V dropped 5 bases and J dropped 0 bases, with 13 bases sitting between them. CDR1 is LNHDA and CDR2 is SQIVND in the germline V gene (reference sequence). This CDR3 spans 15 amino acids.

The rearrangement links TRBV27 to TRBJ2-1, with a weak D call TRBD1 (5 bases). CDR3 length equals 17 residues. CDR1 MNHEY and CDR2 SMNVEV come from the germline V gene (reference sequence). V lost 2 bases, J lost 0 bases, and 14 bases lay in between. This chain's CDR3 is CASSLPQSGYSYNEQFF. DNA of the CDR3: TGTGCCAGCAGTTTACCCCAATCAGGGTACTCCTACAATGAGCAGTTCTTC.

The chain combines TRBV5-1 with TRBJ2-7; 8 bases are a match to TRBD2. V was clipped by 4 bases and J by 3 bases; unmatched bases: 9. This CDR3 region has 15 residues. Germline loops: CDR1 SGHRS, CDR2 YFSETQ. The CDR3 region is CASSADPGGSYEQYF. The CDR3 region has the DNA TGCGCCAGCAGCGCCGACCCGGGGGGGAGCTACGAGCAGTACTTC.

V usage is TRBV7-8 and J usage is TRBJ2-3; tentatively, D is TRBD1 (5 bases). There are 15 residues in the CDR3. The V and J ends lost 4 bases and 2 bases respectively, with 13 bases between them. Germline V lookup: CDR1 SGHVS, CDR2 FQNEAQ. DNA of the CDR3: TGTGCCAGCAGCTCTCTGACAGCTATCACAGATACGCAGTATTTT. Residues: CASSSLTAITDTQYF. Supplemented by reference TRBV7-8 and TRBJ2-3, the full variable domain reads GAGVSQSPRYKVAKRGQDVALRCDPISGHVSLFWYQQALGQGPEFLTYFQNEAQLDKSGLPSDRFFAERPEGSVSTLKIQRTQQEDSAVYLCASSSLTAITDTQYFGPGTRLTVL.

CDR3 protein: CASSLWAETEAFF. CDR3 nucleotides: TGTGCCAGCAGCTTGTGGGCGGAAACTGAAGCTTTCTTT. J is TRBJ1-1 and V is TRBV5-4; unclear D gene. Between the trimmed V and J ends, which lost 1 base and 5 bases, there was a span of 9 bases. Germline CDR1 reads SGHNT; CDR2 reads YYREEE (reference sequence). The CDR3 has 13 amino acids.

CDR3 region: CASSVGPDRPWYGYTF. CDR3 coding DNA: TGTGCCAGCAGCGTAGGGCCCGACAGGCCATGGTATGGCTACACCTTC. The gene calls are TRBV9 and TRBJ1-2; a possible D gene is TRBD1 (6 bases). The germline CDR1 and CDR2 sequences are SGDLS and YYNGEE. V lost 0 bases to trimming and J lost 5 bases, with 17 bases between them. This CDR3 is 16 amino acids long.

This clone was seen a few times. The V gene is TRBV7-9, the J gene TRBJ2-7; D is undetermined. V lost 5 bases, J lost 5 bases, and 13 bases lay in between. In germline, CDR1 is SEHNR, CDR2 FQNEAQ (reference sequence). CDR3 length: 13 amino acids. CDR3 sequence reads: CASSPLSKDEQYF. The CDR3 nucleotides read TGTGCCAGCAGCCCGCTCTCAAAAGACGAGCAGTACTTC.

The chain has TRBV6-2 or TRBV6-3 and TRBJ2-7; TRBD1 or TRBD2 may be the D gene (5 bases each). V dropped 2 bases and J dropped 6 bases, with 5 bases sitting between them. The CDR3 extends over 11 amino acids. Looked up from germline, CDR1 is MNHEY and CDR2 is SVGEGT. The CDR3 coding sequence is TGTGCCAGCAGTTACGGGGGCGAGCAGTACTTC. Protein sequence: CASSYGGEQYF.

The J gene is TRBJ2-1, the V gene TRBV14, with 9 nucleotides matching TRBD2. CDR1 is SGHDN, CDR2 FVKESK, per germline. This CDR3 is built from 16 residues. V dropped 3 bases and J dropped 0; count of bases not matched to a gene: 3. The CDR3 DNA reads TGTGCCAGCAGCCACCTTAGCGGGAGCTCCTACAATGAGCAGTTCTTC. Protein: CASSHLSGSSYNEQFF. The variable domain in full, with the rest retrieved from reference TRBV14 and TRBJ2-1, is EAGVTQFPSHSVIEKGQTVTLRCDPISGHDNLYWYRRVMGKEIKFLLHFVKESKQDESGMPNNRFLAERTGGTYSTLKVQPAELEDSGVYFCASSHLSGSSYNEQFFGPGTRLTVL.

The chain recombines TRBV11-2 with TRBJ1-1; 7 nucleotides match TRBD1. The length of the CDR3 is 15 residues. The germline V gene encodes CDR1 SGHAT and CDR2 FQNNGV. Trimming took 1 base from V and 6 from J; bases not matched to a gene: 8. Here the CDR3 reads CASSLGARDSPEAFF. The CDR3, as DNA: TGTGCCAGCAGCTTAGGTGCCCGGGACAGCCCTGAAGCTTTCTTT.

V is TRBV5-1 and J is TRBJ1-2; D gene unclear. CDR3 size: 13 residues. The ends were cut back, 6 bases at V and 0 bases at J, with 9 bases in the middle. Germline V gene data show CDR1 as SGHRS and CDR2 as YFSETQ. The CDR3 DNA reads TGCGCCAGCAAGCGGGAGGCTAACTATGGCTACACCTTC. It translates to CASKREANYGYTF. The variable domain in full, completed from reference TRBV5-1 and TRBJ1-2, reads KAGVTQTPRYLIKTRGQQVTLSCSPISGHRSVSWYQQTPGQGLQFLFEYFSETQRNKGNFPGRFSGRQFSNSRSEMNVSTLELGDSALYLCASKREANYGYTFGSGTRLTVV.

The chain couples TRBV7-9 to TRBJ2-2, with D possibly being TRBD2 (5 bases). The CDR3 runs to 17 residues. V was cut by 2 bases and J by 1 base, with 14 bases left in between. Germline-derived CDR1 and CDR2 are SEHNR and FQNEAQ (reference sequence). The CDR3 DNA follows: TGTGCCAGCAGCTTATCGGGGTCTCGGGTGAACACCGGGGAGCTGTTTTTT. This translates into CASSLSGSRVNTGELFF. The full variable domain, completed using reference TRBV7-9 and TRBJ2-2, is DTGVSQNPRHKITKRGQNVTFRCDPISEHNRLYWYRQTLGQGPEFLTYFQNEAQLEKSRLLSDRFSAERPKGSFSTLEIQRTEQGDSAMYLCASSLSGSRVNTGELFFGEGSRLTVL.

V is TRBV7-8 and J is TRBJ1-1; perhaps TRBD1 as D (5 bases). There are 13 residues in the CDR3. V lost 4 bases and J lost 4, with 10 bases in between. Germline-derived CDR1 and CDR2 are SGHVS and FQNEAQ. CDR3 sequence: CASSSWGGTEAFF. CDR3 sequence (DNA): TGTGCCAGCAGCTCATGGGGGGGCACTGAAGCTTTCTTT. The variable domain in full, completed from reference TRBV7-8 and TRBJ1-1, reads GAGVSQSPRYKVAKRGQDVALRCDPISGHVSLFWYQQALGQGPEFLTYFQNEAQLDKSGLPSDRFFAERPEGSVSTLKIQRTQQEDSAVYLCASSSWGGTEAFFGQGTRLTVV.

This sequence joins TRBV27 and TRBJ2-7; D might be TRBD2 (6 bases). V lost 5 bases and J lost 5, with 19 bases in between. CDR3 length: 15 amino acids. The germline gives CDR1 MNHEY, CDR2 SMNVEV (reference sequence). The CDR3 nucleotides are TGTGCCAGCAGTCCCGTAGCGGTGTCGTGGGACGAGCAGTACTTC. Protein product: CASSPVAVSWDEQYF.

V gene TRBV30 combines with J gene TRBJ1-2; a weak D match, TRBD1 (5 bases). V lost 0 bases to trimming and J lost 4 bases, with 12 bases between them. Germline V gene sequence: CDR1 GTSNPN, CDR2 SVGIG (reference sequence). This CDR3 comprises 14 residues. The CDR3 sequence is CAWSVGPGGYGYTF. CDR3 nucleotide sequence: TGTGCCTGGAGTGTAGGGCCCGGGGGCTATGGCTACACCTTC.

The V call is TRBV7-9, the J call TRBJ1-4; D not resolved. Germline V gene lookup returns CDR1 SEHNR and CDR2 FQNEAQ (reference sequence). CDR3 size: 12 residues. Trimming took 1 base from V and 8 from J, leaving 5 bases between them. In nucleotides, the CDR3 is TGTGCCAGCAGCTTAGAGGACGAAAAACTGTTTTTT. Translated, it gives CASSLEDEKLFF.

This clone has just one count. The chain recombines TRBV5-1 with TRBJ2-5; 9 nucleotides align to TRBD1. The germline gives CDR1 SGHRS, CDR2 YFSETQ. The CDR3 is made up of 15 amino acids. With V trimmed by 5 bases and J by 4 bases, 9 bases remained unmatched. CDR3 residues: CASSLGQGYGETQYF. As DNA, the CDR3 is TGCGCCAGCAGTTTAGGACAGGGGTACGGAGAGACCCAGTACTTC.